What follows describes a single TCR beta chain. The target antigen is unknown. An amount of RNA that ranged from roughly 0.45 to 1 ug was reverse transcribed with random hexamers. Amplification of TCR beta CDR3 by immunoSEQ multiplex PCR spanned 54 Vbeta and 13 Jbeta. TCRdb called the immunoSEQ multiplex PCR reads again in MiXCR, with one record for every CDR3 protein. Altogether 200,000 to 300,000 distinct CDR3 sequences are present, approximately 95% being singletons, with the ten largest covering less than 0.11%. The sample is drawn from a study of CD8 T cells in Susac syndrome. Broader study findings: The TCR sequencing and HLA analysis in the study involved a relatively small number of individuals, as the study acknowledged.

The sequenced target, TCR beta, came from blood CD8+ and CD4+ T cells. Negative magnetic isolation gave CD8+ and CD4+ cells; FACS enriched CD8+ TEMRA. The CDR3 is 16 amino acids. The germline CDR1 and CDR2 sequences are SGHDN and FVKESK. Trimming took 2 bases from V and 3 from J, leaving 13 bases between them. V gene TRBV14 combines with J gene TRBJ2-2; maybe TRBD1 (6 bases). Sequencing was done on a sample of CD4+ T cells from PBMCs. The TCR originated in a human donor with Susac syndrome. Here the CDR3 reads CASSQLNREYTGELFF. Here the CDR3 DNA reads TGTGCCAGCAGCCAACTCAACAGGGAGTACACCGGGGAGCTGTTTTTT.